The rows below give T cell receptor beta chains drawn from one sample of a study of T cells expressing NK-cell markers. From its re-call of the 5' RACE reads, TCRdb lists each CDR3 protein once, without DNA. This sample's table has 350,000 to 450,000 distinct CDR3 sequences. Sample: blood T cells: a sorted CD56 or NKG2C T cell subset, CD4+ or CD8+ T cells, or bulk PBMC T cells (not recorded which). All receptors come from a man aged 18-69 years in good health. The CDR3 runs from the conserved cysteine through the conserved F or W.

TRBJ1-2	TRBV12-3/TRBV12-4	CASKGERTGPAGYTF
TRBJ1-2	TRBV6-1	CASGQGMWIYGYTF
TRBJ2-7	TRBV11-2	CASSTRPVLSYEQYF
TRBJ1-2	TRBV12-3/TRBV12-4	CASSLSPTSYTF
TRBJ1-6	TRBV6-1	CASSSRQGYNSPLHF
TRBJ2-7	TRBV6-5	CASSYSRQGIDEQYF
TRBJ2-1	TRBV12-3/TRBV12-4	CASSLKLGARGPNEQFF
TRBJ2-5	TRBV11-2	CASSETGSTETQYF
TRBJ2-5	TRBV20-1	CSARDGTYSRETQYF
TRBJ2-3	TRBV20-1	CSARDTSGGPESSQYF
TRBJ1-4	TRBV18	CASSPGRSNEKLFF
TRBJ1-6	TRBV9	CASRRQGQNSPLHF
TRBJ1-2	TRBV2	CASSRKGRGYGYTF